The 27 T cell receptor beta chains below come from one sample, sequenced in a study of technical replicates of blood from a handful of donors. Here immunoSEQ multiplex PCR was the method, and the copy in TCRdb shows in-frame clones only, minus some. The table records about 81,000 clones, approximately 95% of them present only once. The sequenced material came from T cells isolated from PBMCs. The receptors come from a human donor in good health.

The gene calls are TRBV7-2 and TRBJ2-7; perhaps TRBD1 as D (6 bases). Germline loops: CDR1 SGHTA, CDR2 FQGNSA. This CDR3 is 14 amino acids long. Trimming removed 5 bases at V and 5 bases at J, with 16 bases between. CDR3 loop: CASSPQRGYNEQYF. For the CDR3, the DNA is TGTGCCAGCAGCCCCCAGAGGGGGTACAACGAGCAGTACTTC.

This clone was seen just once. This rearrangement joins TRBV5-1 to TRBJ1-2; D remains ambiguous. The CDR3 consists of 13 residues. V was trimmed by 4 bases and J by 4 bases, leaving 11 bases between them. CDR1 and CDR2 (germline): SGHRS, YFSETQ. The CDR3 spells CASSPREIYGYTF. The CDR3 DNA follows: TGCGCCAGCAGCCCACGGGAGATCTATGGCTACACCTTC.

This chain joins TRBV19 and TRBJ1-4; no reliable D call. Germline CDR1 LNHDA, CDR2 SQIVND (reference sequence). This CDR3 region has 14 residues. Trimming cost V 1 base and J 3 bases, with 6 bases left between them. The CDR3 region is CASSIATANEKLFF. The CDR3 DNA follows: TGTGCCAGTAGTATAGCTACGGCTAATGAAAAACTGTTTTTT.

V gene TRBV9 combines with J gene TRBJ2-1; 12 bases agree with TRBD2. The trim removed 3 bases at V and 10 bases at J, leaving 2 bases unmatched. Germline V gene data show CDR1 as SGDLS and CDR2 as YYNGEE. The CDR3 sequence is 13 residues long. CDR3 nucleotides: TGTGCCAGCAGCGCTAGCGGGGGGGCGGAGCAGTTCTTC. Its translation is CASSASGGAEQFF.

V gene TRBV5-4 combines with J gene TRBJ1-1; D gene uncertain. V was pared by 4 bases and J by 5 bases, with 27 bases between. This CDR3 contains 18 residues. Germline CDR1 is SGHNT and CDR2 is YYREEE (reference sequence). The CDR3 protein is CASSNTRGASTITTEAFF. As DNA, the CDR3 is TGTGCCAGCAGCAACACACGAGGCGCCTCAACAATAACAACTGAAGCTTTCTTT.

The CDR3 sequence is CASSASGRRTDTQYF. DNA for the CDR3: TGTGCCAGCAGCGCTAGCGGGAGGCGCACAGATACGCAGTATTTT. The chain links TRBV9 to TRBJ2-3; 11 bases agree with TRBD2. The junction had 1 base not matched to a gene; V was cut back by 3 bases and J by 1 base. This CDR3 region has 15 residues. Germline V gene lookup returns CDR1 SGDLS and CDR2 YYNGEE.

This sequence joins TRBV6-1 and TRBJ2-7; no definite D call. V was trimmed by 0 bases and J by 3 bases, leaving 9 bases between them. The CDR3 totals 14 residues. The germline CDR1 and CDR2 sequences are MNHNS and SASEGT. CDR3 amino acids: CASSEAMKHYEQYF. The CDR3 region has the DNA TGTGCCAGCAGTGAAGCCATGAAGCACTACGAGCAGTACTTC.

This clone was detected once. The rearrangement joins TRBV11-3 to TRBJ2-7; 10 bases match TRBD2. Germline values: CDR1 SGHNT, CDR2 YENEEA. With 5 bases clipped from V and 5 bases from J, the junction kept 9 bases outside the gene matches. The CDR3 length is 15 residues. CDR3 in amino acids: CASSPSASGSHEQYF. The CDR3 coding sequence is TGTGCCAGCAGCCCTAGCGCTAGCGGGAGCCACGAGCAGTACTTC.

In nucleotides, the CDR3 is TGTGCCAGCAGTTTAAGGGGGTGGACTAGCGGGAACCCCTACGAGCAGTACTTC. Its translation is CASSLRGWTSGNPYEQYF. V gene TRBV27 combines with J gene TRBJ2-7; TRBD2 matches 12 bases. The CDR3 contains 18 residues. In germline, CDR1 is MNHEY, CDR2 SMNVEV (reference sequence). V trimming: 2 bases; J trimming: 2 bases; junction bases outside the gene matches: 10.

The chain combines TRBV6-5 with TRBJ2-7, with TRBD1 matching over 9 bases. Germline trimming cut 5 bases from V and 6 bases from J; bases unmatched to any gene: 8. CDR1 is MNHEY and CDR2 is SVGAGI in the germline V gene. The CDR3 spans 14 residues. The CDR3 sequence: CASSPPGQGVEQYF. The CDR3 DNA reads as TGTGCCAGCAGTCCGCCGGGACAGGGAGTCGAGCAGTACTTC.

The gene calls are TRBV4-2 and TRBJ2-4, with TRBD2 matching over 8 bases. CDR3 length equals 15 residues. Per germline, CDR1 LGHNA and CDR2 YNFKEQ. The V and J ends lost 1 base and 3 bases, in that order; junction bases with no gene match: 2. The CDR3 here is CASSQGGLDKNIQYF. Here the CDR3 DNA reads TGTGCCAGCAGCCAAGGGGGACTAGACAAAAACATTCAGTACTTC.

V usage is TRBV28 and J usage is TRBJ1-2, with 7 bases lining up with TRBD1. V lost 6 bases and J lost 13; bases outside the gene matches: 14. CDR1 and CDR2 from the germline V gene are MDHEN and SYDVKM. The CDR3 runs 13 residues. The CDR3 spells CASSRRDSRGFTF. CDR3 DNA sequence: TGTGCCAGCAGCCGCCGGGACAGTAGGGGGTTCACCTTC.

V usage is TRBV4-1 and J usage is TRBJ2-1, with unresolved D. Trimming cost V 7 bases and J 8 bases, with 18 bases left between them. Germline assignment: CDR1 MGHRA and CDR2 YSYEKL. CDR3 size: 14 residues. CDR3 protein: CASTQTDFGDEQFF. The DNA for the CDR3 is TGCGCCAGCACCCAGACTGATTTCGGCGATGAGCAGTTCTTC.

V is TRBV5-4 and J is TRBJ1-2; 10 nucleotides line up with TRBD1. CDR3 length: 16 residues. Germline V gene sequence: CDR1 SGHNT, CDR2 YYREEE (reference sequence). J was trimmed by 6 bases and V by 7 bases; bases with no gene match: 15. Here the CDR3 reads CASRSGQGNIEDGYTF. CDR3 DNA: TGTGCCAGCCGCTCGGGACAGGGGAATATAGAGGATGGCTACACCTTC.

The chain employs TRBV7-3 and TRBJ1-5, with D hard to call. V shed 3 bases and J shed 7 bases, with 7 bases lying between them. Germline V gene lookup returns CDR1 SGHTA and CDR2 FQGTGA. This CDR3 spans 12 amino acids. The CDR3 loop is CASSFLLQPQHF. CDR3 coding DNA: TGTGCCAGCAGCTTCTTATTACAGCCCCAGCATTTT.

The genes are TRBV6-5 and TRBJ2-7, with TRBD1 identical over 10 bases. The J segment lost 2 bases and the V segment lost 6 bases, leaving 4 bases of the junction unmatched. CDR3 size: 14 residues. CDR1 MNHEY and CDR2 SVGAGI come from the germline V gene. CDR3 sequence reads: CASRRDRGPYEQYF. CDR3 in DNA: TGTGCCAGCAGACGGGACAGGGGACCCTACGAGCAGTACTTC.

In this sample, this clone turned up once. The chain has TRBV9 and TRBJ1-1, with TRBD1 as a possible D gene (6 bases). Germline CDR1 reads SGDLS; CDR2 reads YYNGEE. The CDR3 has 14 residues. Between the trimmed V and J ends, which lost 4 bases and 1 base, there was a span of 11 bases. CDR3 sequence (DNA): TGTGCCAGCAGCATACAGGGACAGAACACTGAAGCTTTCTTT. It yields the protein CASSIQGQNTEAFF.

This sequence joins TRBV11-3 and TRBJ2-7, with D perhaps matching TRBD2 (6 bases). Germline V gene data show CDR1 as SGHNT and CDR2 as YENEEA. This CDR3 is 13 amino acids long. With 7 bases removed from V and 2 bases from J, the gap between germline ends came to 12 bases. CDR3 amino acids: CASMGGTAYEQYF. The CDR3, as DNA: TGTGCCAGCATGGGGGGTACCGCCTACGAGCAGTACTTC.

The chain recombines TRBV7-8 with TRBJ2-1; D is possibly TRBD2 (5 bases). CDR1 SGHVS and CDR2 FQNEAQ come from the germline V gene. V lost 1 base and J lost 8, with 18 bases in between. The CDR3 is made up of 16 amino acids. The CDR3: CASSLVHPYPGDEQFF. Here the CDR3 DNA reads TGTGCCAGCAGCTTAGTACACCCCTACCCCGGGGATGAGCAGTTCTTC.

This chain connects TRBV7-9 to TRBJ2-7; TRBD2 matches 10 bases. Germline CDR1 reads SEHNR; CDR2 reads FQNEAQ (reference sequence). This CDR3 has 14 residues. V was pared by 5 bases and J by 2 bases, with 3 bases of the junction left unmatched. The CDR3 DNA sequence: TGTGCCAGCAGCGTAGGACTAGCGGCCTACGAGCAGTACTTC. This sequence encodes CASSVGLAAYEQYF.

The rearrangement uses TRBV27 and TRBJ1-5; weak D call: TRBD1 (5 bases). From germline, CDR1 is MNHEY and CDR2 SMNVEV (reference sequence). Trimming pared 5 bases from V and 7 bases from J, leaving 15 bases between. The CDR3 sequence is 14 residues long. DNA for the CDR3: TGTGCCAGCAGTCGGGACTCAGGGAACCAGCCCCAGCATTTT. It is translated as CASSRDSGNQPQHF.

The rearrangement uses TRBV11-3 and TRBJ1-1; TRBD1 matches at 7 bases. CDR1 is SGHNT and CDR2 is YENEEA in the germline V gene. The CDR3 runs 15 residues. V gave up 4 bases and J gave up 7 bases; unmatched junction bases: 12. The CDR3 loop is CASSSPGTAEFEAFF. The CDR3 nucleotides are TGTGCCAGCAGCTCCCCCGGGACAGCGGAATTTGAAGCTTTCTTT.

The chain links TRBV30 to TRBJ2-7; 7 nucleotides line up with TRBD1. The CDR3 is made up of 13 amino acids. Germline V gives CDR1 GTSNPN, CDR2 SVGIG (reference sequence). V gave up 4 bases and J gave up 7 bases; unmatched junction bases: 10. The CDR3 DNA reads TGTGCCTGGACCTTTAGGGGGCCATGGGAGCAGTACTTC. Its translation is CAWTFRGPWEQYF.

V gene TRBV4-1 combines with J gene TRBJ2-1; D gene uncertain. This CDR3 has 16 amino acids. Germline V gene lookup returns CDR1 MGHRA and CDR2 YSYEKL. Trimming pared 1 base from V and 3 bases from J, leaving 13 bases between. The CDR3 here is CASSQGVGPLYNEQFF. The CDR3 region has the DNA TGCGCCAGCAGCCAAGGTGTGGGCCCCCTCTACAATGAGCAGTTCTTC.

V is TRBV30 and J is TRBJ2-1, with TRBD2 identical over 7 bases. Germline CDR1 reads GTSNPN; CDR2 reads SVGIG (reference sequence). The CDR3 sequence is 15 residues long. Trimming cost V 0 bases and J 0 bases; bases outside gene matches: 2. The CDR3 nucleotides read TGTGCCTGGAGTGTATTAGCGGGCTCCTACAATGAGCAGTTCTTC. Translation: CAWSVLAGSYNEQFF.

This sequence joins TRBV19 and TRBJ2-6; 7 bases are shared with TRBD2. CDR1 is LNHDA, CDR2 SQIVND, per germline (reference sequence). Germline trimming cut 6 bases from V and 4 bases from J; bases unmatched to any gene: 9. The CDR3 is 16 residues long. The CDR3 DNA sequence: TGTGCCAGTAGCCCCTCGGGAGGAAGGGGGGCCAACGTCCTGACTTTC. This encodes CASSPSGGRGANVLTF.

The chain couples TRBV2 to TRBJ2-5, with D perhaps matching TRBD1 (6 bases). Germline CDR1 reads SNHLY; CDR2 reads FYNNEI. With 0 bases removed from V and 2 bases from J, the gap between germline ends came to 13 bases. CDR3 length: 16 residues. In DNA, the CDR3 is TGTGCCAGCAGTGAAGCTGGGCAGGGGAGACAAGAGACCCAGTACTTC. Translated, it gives CASSEAGQGRQETQYF.